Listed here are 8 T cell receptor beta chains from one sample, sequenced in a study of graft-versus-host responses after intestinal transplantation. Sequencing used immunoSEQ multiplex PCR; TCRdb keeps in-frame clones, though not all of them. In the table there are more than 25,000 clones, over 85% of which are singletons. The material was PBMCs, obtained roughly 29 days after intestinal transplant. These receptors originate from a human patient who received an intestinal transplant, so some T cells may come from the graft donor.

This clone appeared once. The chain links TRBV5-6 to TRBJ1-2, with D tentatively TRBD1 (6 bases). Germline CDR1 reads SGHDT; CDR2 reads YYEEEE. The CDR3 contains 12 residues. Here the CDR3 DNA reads TGTGTCAGAGGGGGACTGAACTATGGCTACACCTTC. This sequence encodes CVRGGLNYGYTF.

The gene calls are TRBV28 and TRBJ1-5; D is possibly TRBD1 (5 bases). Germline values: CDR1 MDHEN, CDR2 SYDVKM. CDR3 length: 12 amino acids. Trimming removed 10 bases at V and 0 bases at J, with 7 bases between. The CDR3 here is CATDSSNQPQHF. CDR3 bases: TGTGCCACCGACAGTAGCAATCAGCCCCAGCATTTT.

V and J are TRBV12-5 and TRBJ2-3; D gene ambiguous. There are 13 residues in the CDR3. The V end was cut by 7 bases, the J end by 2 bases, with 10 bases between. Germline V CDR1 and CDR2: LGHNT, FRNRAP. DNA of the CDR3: TGTGCTAGTGCTCAGACTTACACAGATACGCAGTATTTT. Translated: CASAQTYTDTQYF.

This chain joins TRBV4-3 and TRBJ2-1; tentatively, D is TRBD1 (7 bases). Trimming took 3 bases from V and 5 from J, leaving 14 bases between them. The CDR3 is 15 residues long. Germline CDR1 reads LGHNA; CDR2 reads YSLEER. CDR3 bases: TGCGCCAGCAGCCACGCGCGGGACAGAAACAATGAGCAGTTCTTC. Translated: CASSHARDRNNEQFF.

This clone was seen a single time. This CDR3 is CAWGQGARPYEQYF. Here the CDR3 DNA reads TGTGCCTGGGGACAGGGAGCCCGACCCTACGAGCAGTACTTC. The chain has TRBV30 and TRBJ2-7; 8 positions agree with TRBD1. V was pared by 5 bases and J by 2 bases, with 8 bases of the junction left unmatched. The CDR3 runs to 14 residues. Germline lookup yields CDR1 GTSNPN and CDR2 SVGIG (reference sequence). Using reference TRBV30 and TRBJ2-7 for the parts outside the CDR3, the full variable domain is SQTIHQWPATLVQPVGSPLSLECTVEGTSNPNLYWYRQAAGRGLQLLFYSVGIGQISSEVPQNLSASRPQDRQFILSSKKLLLSDSGFYLCAWGQGARPYEQYFGPGTRLTVT.

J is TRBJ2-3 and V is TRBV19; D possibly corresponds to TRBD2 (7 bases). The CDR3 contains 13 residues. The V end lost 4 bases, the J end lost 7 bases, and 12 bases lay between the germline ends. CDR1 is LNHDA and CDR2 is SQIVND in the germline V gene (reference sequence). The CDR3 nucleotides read TGTGCCAGTAGTAGGGGGGGCTCAAATACGCAGTATTTT. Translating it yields CASSRGGSNTQYF. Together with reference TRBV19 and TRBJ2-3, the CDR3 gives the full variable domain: DGGITQSPKYLFRKEGQNVTLSCEQNLNHDAMYWYRQDPGQGLRLIYYSQIVNDFQKGDIAEGYSVSREKKESFPLTVTSAQKNPTAFYLCASSRGGSNTQYFGPGTRLTVL.

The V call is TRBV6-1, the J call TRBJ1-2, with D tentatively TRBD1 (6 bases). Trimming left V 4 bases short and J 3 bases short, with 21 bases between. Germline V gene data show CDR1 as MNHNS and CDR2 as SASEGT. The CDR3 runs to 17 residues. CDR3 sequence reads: CASSATFQGMGDYGYTF. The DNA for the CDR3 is TGTGCCAGCAGTGCCACATTTCAGGGGATGGGGGACTATGGCTACACCTTC.

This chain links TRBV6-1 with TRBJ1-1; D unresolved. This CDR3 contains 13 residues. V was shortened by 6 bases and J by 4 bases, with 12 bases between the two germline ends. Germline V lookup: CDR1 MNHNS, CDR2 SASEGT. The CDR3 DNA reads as TGTGCCAGCAGCGGCCGATTGATCACTGAAGCTTTCTTT. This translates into CASSGRLITEAFF.